This T cell receptor beta chain was obtained from a study of shared clonotypes between healthy human individuals. Produced via immunoSEQ multiplex PCR; TCRdb's table is partial and in-frame only. The repertoire has about 2.4 million clones, about 92% of them found once; the top ten carry about 0.13%. CDR3 length: 15 amino acids. Looked up from germline, CDR1 is MNHEY and CDR2 is SVGAGI. Trimming cost V 0 bases and J 2 bases, with 11 bases left between them. The sequencing input was naive CD4+ T cells sorted from blood. Regarding subset: CD45RA+ positively selected. The J gene is TRBJ2-7, the V gene TRBV6-5; maybe TRBD1 (5 bases). The TCR originated in a young man in good health. CDR3 bases: TGTGCCAGCAGTTACTCGATTCCAGGGACCTACGAGCAGTACTTC. Its protein product is CASSYSIPGTYEQYF.